The present TCR beta chain was sequenced within a study of cytomegalovirus exposure and HLA in healthy donors. Findings of the study overall: Most observed TCR sequences were rare, whereas some public TCRs were detected in many donors. Across donors, presence/absence analyses took sequencing depth to be roughly uniform.

Points on this clone: Its antigen is undetermined.

The length of the CDR3 is 15 residues. Germline CDR1 LGHNA, CDR2 YNFKEQ. Trimming took off 2 bases at V and 7 bases at J, with 17 bases between the two ends. Amplification used 60 Vbeta primers and 13 Jbeta primers. Repertoires were generated with immunoSEQ multiplex PCR, while TCRdb's copy carries only in-frame clones and drops some. The profile shows 63,000 or so clones, roughly 78% of them singletons. The chain combines TRBV4-2 with TRBJ2-5, with a tentative D call TRBD1 (5 bases). Sequenced: PBMCs. The receptor was isolated from a woman aged 25 to 39 in good health and CMV-seronegative. As DNA, the CDR3 is TGTGCCAGCAGCCAACAAACAGGAAACGAGGTGACCCAGTACTTC. Its protein product is CASSQQTGNEVTQYF.